A selection of T cell receptor beta chains follows, all from one sample in a study of blood T cell repertoires in COVID-19. Profiled with immunoSEQ multiplex PCR; TCRdb holds only in-frame clones, not every one. The sample carries 100,000 to 150,000 clones, 84% recorded once. Sequenced input: peripheral blood. Receptors were obtained from a man aged 55 to 70 with acute or convalescent COVID-19. CDR3s include the opening cysteine and the closing phenylalanine or tryptophan. D genes are given only for firm matches. The size of a clone is reported for some rows only, either as once, few or many, or as a class for expanded clones.

v_gene: TRBV12-5; d_gene: TRBD2; abundance: .; j_gene: TRBJ2-1; CDR3aa: CASASSGATFNEQFF; CDR3nt: TGTGCTAGTGCATCTAGCGGGGCCACCTTCAATGAGCAGTTCTTC
v_gene: TRBV5-1; d_gene: .; abundance: few; j_gene: TRBJ2-2; CDR3aa: CASSTQGGLAGELFF; CDR3nt: TGCGCCAGCAGTACCCAGGGGGGCTTGGCCGGGGAGCTGTTTTTT
v_gene: TRBV2; d_gene: .; abundance: .; j_gene: TRBJ1-2; CDR3aa: CASSGGGTNYGYTF; CDR3nt: TGTGCCAGCAGTGGCGGAGGGACCAACTATGGCTACACCTTC
v_gene: TRBV10-3; d_gene: .; abundance: once; j_gene: TRBJ2-7; CDR3aa: CAIKTGGGVSYEQYF; CDR3nt: TGTGCCATCAAGACTGGGGGAGGTGTCTCCTACGAGCAGTACTTC
v_gene: TRBV27; d_gene: TRBD1; abundance: .; j_gene: TRBJ2-5; CDR3aa: CASSSPGTGGVETQYF; CDR3nt: TGTGCCAGCAGTTCCCCCGGGACAGGGGGAGTAGAGACCCAGTACTTC
v_gene: TRBV18; d_gene: TRBD2; abundance: .; j_gene: TRBJ2-2; CDR3aa: CASSPLGTSGFNTGELFF; CDR3nt: TGTGCCAGCTCACCCCTCGGGACTAGCGGTTTCAACACCGGGGAGCTGTTTTTT
v_gene: TRBV5-1; d_gene: TRBD1; abundance: .; j_gene: TRBJ1-3; CDR3aa: CASSSIQGDSGNTIYF; CDR3nt: TGCGCCAGCAGCTCGATCCAGGGGGACTCTGGAAACACCATATATTTT
v_gene: TRBV6-5; d_gene: TRBD1; abundance: .; j_gene: TRBJ2-5; CDR3aa: CASSYSRQGWGETQYF; CDR3nt: TGTGCCAGCAGTTACAGTCGACAGGGATGGGGAGAGACCCAGTACTTC
v_gene: TRBV5-1; d_gene: .; abundance: .; j_gene: TRBJ1-2; CDR3aa: CASSLAQANYGYTF; CDR3nt: TGCGCCAGCAGCTTGGCGCAGGCTAACTATGGCTACACCTTC
v_gene: TRBV2; d_gene: .; abundance: .; j_gene: TRBJ2-2; CDR3aa: CASSEIQSKLFF; CDR3nt: TGTGCCAGCAGTGAGATACAGAGTAAGCTGTTTTTT
v_gene: TRBV19; d_gene: .; abundance: .; j_gene: TRBJ1-1; CDR3aa: CASSKSSTDYTEAFF; CDR3nt: TGTGCCAGTAGTAAATCTTCGACGGACTACACTGAAGCTTTCTTT
v_gene: TRBV5-8; d_gene: TRBD2; abundance: .; j_gene: TRBJ2-1; CDR3aa: CASSLGLAGAHEQFF; CDR3nt: TGTGCCAGCAGCTTGGGGCTAGCGGGAGCCCATGAGCAGTTCTTC
v_gene: TRBV7-7; d_gene: TRBD1; abundance: once; j_gene: TRBJ2-5; CDR3aa: CASSPSGTGQETQYF; CDR3nt: TGTGCCAGCAGCCCCTCCGGGACAGGGCAAGAGACCCAGTACTTC
v_gene: TRBV5-1; d_gene: .; abundance: few; j_gene: TRBJ2-5; CDR3aa: CASSLVVAGAPETQYF; CDR3nt: TGCGCCAGCAGCTTGGTGGTTGCGGGGGCTCCGGAGACCCAGTACTTC
v_gene: TRBV5-1; d_gene: .; abundance: few; j_gene: TRBJ1-4; CDR3aa: CASSLDGTNEKLFF; CDR3nt: TGCGCCAGCAGCTTGGACGGGACTAATGAAAAACTGTTTTTT
v_gene: TRBV2; d_gene: .; abundance: .; j_gene: TRBJ2-5; CDR3aa: CASSPDRGFQETQYF; CDR3nt: TGTGCCAGCAGCCCGGACAGAGGGTTCCAAGAGACCCAGTACTTC
v_gene: TRBV6-5; d_gene: TRBD2; abundance: .; j_gene: TRBJ2-7; CDR3aa: CASRSGAYEQYF; CDR3nt: TGTGCCAGCAGGAGCGGGGCCTACGAGCAGTACTTC
v_gene: TRBV19; d_gene: .; abundance: .; j_gene: TRBJ1-4; CDR3aa: CASSRRTDSNEKLFF; CDR3nt: TGTGCCAGTAGTAGACGGACAGATTCTAATGAAAAACTGTTTTTT
v_gene: TRBV2; d_gene: .; abundance: .; j_gene: TRBJ1-2; CDR3aa: CATGFYDGYTF; CDR3nt: TGTGCCACAGGGTTTTACGATGGCTACACCTTC
v_gene: TRBV29-1; d_gene: TRBD2; abundance: .; j_gene: TRBJ2-7; CDR3aa: CSVGLQYEQYF; CDR3nt: TGCAGCGTGGGACTACAATACGAGCAGTACTTC
v_gene: TRBV5-1; d_gene: .; abundance: .; j_gene: TRBJ1-2; CDR3aa: CASSLGQGGGYTF; CDR3nt: TGCGCCAGCAGCTTGGGGCAGGGAGGTGGCTACACCTTC
v_gene: TRBV20-1; d_gene: .; abundance: .; j_gene: TRBJ2-3; CDR3aa: CSASPSSAGRTDTQYF; CDR3nt: TGCAGTGCTAGTCCTAGCTCTGCAGGACGGACAGATACGCAGTATTTT
v_gene: TRBV11-2; d_gene: TRBD1; abundance: .; j_gene: TRBJ2-2; CDR3aa: CASSPRTGNTGELFF; CDR3nt: TGTGCCAGCAGCCCGAGGACAGGGAACACCGGGGAGCTGTTTTTT
v_gene: TRBV19; d_gene: .; abundance: .; j_gene: TRBJ2-1; CDR3aa: CASKSREGSSYNEQFF; CDR3nt: TGTGCCAGTAAGTCGCGGGAAGGGAGCTCCTACAATGAGCAGTTCTTC
v_gene: TRBV19; d_gene: TRBD2; abundance: .; j_gene: TRBJ2-1; CDR3aa: CASSIDAGGYNEQFF; CDR3nt: TGTGCCAGTAGTATAGATGCGGGAGGCTACAATGAGCAGTTCTTC
v_gene: TRBV7-9; d_gene: .; abundance: few; j_gene: TRBJ1-2; CDR3aa: CASSSLLAGYTF; CDR3nt: TGTGCCAGCAGCTCCCTCCTGGCTGGCTACACCTTC
v_gene: TRBV30; d_gene: TRBD1; abundance: .; j_gene: TRBJ1-1; CDR3aa: CAWRKQGATEAFF; CDR3nt: TGTGCCTGGAGAAAACAGGGGGCCACTGAAGCTTTCTTT
v_gene: TRBV5-6; d_gene: .; abundance: .; j_gene: TRBJ2-2; CDR3aa: CASSYRNTGELFF; CDR3nt: TGTGCCAGCAGTTACAGGAACACCGGGGAGCTGTTTTTT
v_gene: TRBV6-5; d_gene: TRBD1; abundance: few; j_gene: TRBJ1-2; CDR3aa: CASIRQGNGYTF; CDR3nt: TGTGCCAGCATTAGACAGGGTAATGGCTACACCTTC
v_gene: TRBV7-9; d_gene: TRBD1; abundance: .; j_gene: TRBJ1-4; CDR3aa: CASKGGTGDEKLFF; CDR3nt: TGTGCCAGCAAGGGTGGGACAGGGGATGAAAAACTGTTTTTT
v_gene: TRBV6-6; d_gene: .; abundance: .; j_gene: TRBJ2-1; CDR3aa: CASSYLAGTTGNEQFF; CDR3nt: TGTGCCAGCAGTTACCTGGCGGGGACGACTGGGAATGAGCAGTTCTTC
v_gene: TRBV6-2/TRBV6-3; d_gene: TRBD1; abundance: .; j_gene: TRBJ1-2; CDR3aa: CASSVMRTGGNYGYTF; CDR3nt: TGTGCCAGCAGCGTAATGCGGACAGGGGGGAACTATGGCTACACCTTC
v_gene: TRBV19; d_gene: .; abundance: few; j_gene: TRBJ1-5; CDR3aa: CASSIPGLGNQPQHF; CDR3nt: TGTGCCAGTAGTATCCCGGGTCTGGGCAATCAGCCCCAGCATTTT
v_gene: TRBV12-3/TRBV12-4; d_gene: TRBD1; abundance: .; j_gene: TRBJ1-1; CDR3aa: CASSVTGRTEAFF; CDR3nt: TGTGCCAGCAGTGTGACAGGGAGGACTGAAGCTTTCTTT
v_gene: TRBV5-1; d_gene: TRBD1; abundance: .; j_gene: TRBJ1-4; CDR3aa: CASSLRGPGQLNEKLFF; CDR3nt: TGCGCCAGCAGCTTGAGGGGACCGGGACAGCTAAATGAAAAACTGTTTTTT
v_gene: TRBV11-3; d_gene: .; abundance: .; j_gene: TRBJ1-1; CDR3aa: CASSLGQYTEAFF; CDR3nt: TGTGCCAGCAGCTTAGGTCAGTACACTGAAGCTTTCTTT
v_gene: TRBV4-2; d_gene: .; abundance: .; j_gene: TRBJ2-7; CDR3aa: CASSQDLGGTYEQYF; CDR3nt: TGTGCCAGCAGCCAAGATCTCGGCGGGACCTACGAGCAGTACTTC
v_gene: TRBV3-1/TRBV3-2; d_gene: .; abundance: .; j_gene: TRBJ2-5; CDR3aa: CASSQDRETQYF; CDR3nt: TGTGCCAGCAGCCAAGATCGGGAGACCCAGTACTTC
v_gene: TRBV5-6; d_gene: .; abundance: .; j_gene: TRBJ2-4; CDR3aa: CASSSRTQLAKNIQYF; CDR3nt: TGTGCCAGCAGCTCTAGGACACAACTAGCCAAAAACATTCAGTACTTC
v_gene: TRBV7-2; d_gene: .; abundance: few; j_gene: TRBJ1-2; CDR3aa: CASSLALFYGYTF; CDR3nt: TGTGCCAGCAGCTTAGCACTTTTCTATGGCTACACCTTC
v_gene: TRBV6-5; d_gene: .; abundance: once; j_gene: TRBJ2-5; CDR3aa: CASAGTNQETQYF; CDR3nt: TGTGCCAGCGCCGGGACAAACCAAGAGACCCAGTACTTC
v_gene: TRBV6-5; d_gene: TRBD1; abundance: once; j_gene: TRBJ1-2; CDR3aa: CASSQTGGNYGYTF; CDR3nt: TGTGCCAGCAGTCAGACAGGGGGCAACTATGGCTACACCTTC
v_gene: TRBV30; d_gene: TRBD2; abundance: .; j_gene: TRBJ2-5; CDR3aa: CAWSKKLAGGPETQYF; CDR3nt: TGTGCCTGGAGTAAGAAACTAGCGGGGGGGCCAGAGACCCAGTACTTC
v_gene: TRBV9; d_gene: TRBD2; abundance: .; j_gene: TRBJ2-3; CDR3aa: CASSVGLASDTQYF; CDR3nt: TGTGCCAGCAGCGTCGGACTAGCTTCAGATACGCAGTATTTT
v_gene: TRBV11-3; d_gene: TRBD2; abundance: .; j_gene: TRBJ2-1; CDR3aa: CASSLRSGGDEQFF; CDR3nt: TGTGCCAGCAGCTTACGCAGCGGGGGGGATGAGCAGTTCTTC
v_gene: TRBV10-3; d_gene: .; abundance: .; j_gene: TRBJ1-5; CDR3aa: CAISPGGGGQPQHF; CDR3nt: TGTGCCATCAGTCCTGGGGGAGGTGGCCAGCCCCAGCATTTT
v_gene: TRBV3-1/TRBV3-2; d_gene: .; abundance: .; j_gene: TRBJ1-2; CDR3aa: CATERGGAGGYTF; CDR3nt: TGTGCCACTGAACGAGGGGGAGCGGGAGGCTACACCTTC
v_gene: TRBV7-3; d_gene: TRBD1; abundance: .; j_gene: TRBJ2-5; CDR3aa: CASSYRGTYQETQYF; CDR3nt: TGTGCCAGCAGCTACAGGGGGACGTACCAAGAGACCCAGTACTTC
v_gene: TRBV19; d_gene: TRBD1; abundance: .; j_gene: TRBJ1-6; CDR3aa: CASRAPDRGPLHF; CDR3nt: TGTGCCAGTAGGGCCCCGGACAGGGGTCCCCTCCACTTT
v_gene: TRBV7-3; d_gene: .; abundance: .; j_gene: TRBJ2-5; CDR3aa: CASSFRGQETQYF; CDR3nt: TGTGCCAGCAGCTTCCGGGGGCAAGAGACCCAGTACTTC
v_gene: TRBV20-1; d_gene: .; abundance: .; j_gene: TRBJ1-4; CDR3aa: CSASRRKEGKLFF; CDR3nt: TGCAGTGCTAGTCGGAGGAAGGAAGGAAAACTGTTTTTT
v_gene: TRBV27; d_gene: .; abundance: .; j_gene: TRBJ1-5; CDR3aa: CASSFGGSNQPQHF; CDR3nt: TGTGCCAGCAGTTTCGGAGGGAGCAATCAGCCCCAGCATTTT
v_gene: TRBV2; d_gene: .; abundance: .; j_gene: TRBJ1-6; CDR3aa: CASSELVTHNSPLHF; CDR3nt: TGTGCCAGCAGTGAGCTTGTAACACATAATTCACCCCTCCACTTT
v_gene: TRBV15; d_gene: .; abundance: .; j_gene: TRBJ1-1; CDR3aa: CATSRAYSGGAEAFF; CDR3nt: TGTGCCACCAGCAGAGCTTACTCCGGCGGCGCTGAAGCTTTCTTT
v_gene: TRBV6-4; d_gene: TRBD1; abundance: .; j_gene: TRBJ2-1; CDR3aa: CANGQGAHPANLPDEQFF; CDR3nt: TGTGCCAACGGACAGGGGGCGCATCCCGCCAATCTCCCCGATGAGCAGTTCTTC